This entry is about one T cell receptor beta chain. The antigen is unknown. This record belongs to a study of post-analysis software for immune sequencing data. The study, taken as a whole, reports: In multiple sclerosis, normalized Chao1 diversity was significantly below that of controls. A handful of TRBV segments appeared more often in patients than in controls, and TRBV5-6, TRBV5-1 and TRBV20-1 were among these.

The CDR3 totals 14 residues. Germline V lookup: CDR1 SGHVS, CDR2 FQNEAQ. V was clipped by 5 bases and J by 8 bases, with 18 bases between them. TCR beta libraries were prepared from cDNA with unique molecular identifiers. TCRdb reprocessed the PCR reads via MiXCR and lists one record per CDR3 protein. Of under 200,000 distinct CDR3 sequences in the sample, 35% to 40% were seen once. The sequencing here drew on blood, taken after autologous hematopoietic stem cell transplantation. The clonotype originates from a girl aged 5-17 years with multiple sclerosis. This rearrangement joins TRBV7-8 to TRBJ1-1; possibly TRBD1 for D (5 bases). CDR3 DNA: TGTGCCAGCAGCCATTGGGAAGAGGGGCTCGAAGCTTTCTTT. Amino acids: CASSHWEEGLEAFF.